This T cell receptor (beta chain) comes out of a study of blood T cell repertoires in COVID-19 (dated by TCRdb to between 2020 and 2021). Regarding the study in general: Samples covering the acute and convalescent phases of COVID-19 were provided by collaborators in the United States, Italy and Spain. The prospective study material was composed of cDNA or gDNA derived from T cells, B-cell-depleted T cells, or PBMCs. The dataset comprised deeply sampled blood TCRbeta repertoires from subjects exposed to, actively infected with, or recovered from COVID-19. The repertoires were released in a freely available public database meant as a resource for research on the immune response to SARS-CoV-2. Where available, HLA class I and class II types were taken from metadata supplied by the sample provider and were not determined by assay-based typing. The samples were drawn from two sources: the first 160 participants of the ongoing ImmuneRACE study, and 950 to 1,500 subjects contributed by 6 global collaborators. Nearly every sample came with metadata listing a de-identified subject ID, COVID-19 status, age in years and sex. What the research found in general, with its limitations: The amount of clinical and demographic metadata varied by source and participant and was provided uncurated.

Comment on this clone: Its specific antigen is unknown. Base quality data are lacking; no much larger clone is found one base away.

Clipping removes 7 bases from V and 4 bases from J, with 7 as the unmatched junction base count. From the cysteine through the phenylalanine, the CDR3 covers 13 amino acids. Just the 39-base CDR3 DNA is kept, in frame starting at base 1. The germline V gene (reference sequence) yields GTSNPN for CDR1 and SVGIG for CDR2. TCRbeta CDR3 regions were amplified from genomic DNA using the immunoSEQ Assay, a bias-controlled multiplex PCR. The authors processed their data as follows. Within the assay, amplification of reference gene primers was used to estimate how many nucleated cells each sample contained. To quantify the absolute abundance of each unique TCRbeta CDR3 rearrangement, sequence reads were collapsed and filtered. For each sample, productive Simpson clonality was calculated by taking the square root of Simpson's diversity index across productive rearrangements. TCRdb limited this immuneACCESS table to in-frame rearrangements with V and J called. A share of clones is missing; checked studies link under half to unresolved V genes, and the rest is unexplained. Clone size and the V and J calls come from that table; the DNA yielded D and trimming. The sample data list approximately 300,000 clones, and about nine tenths of these were observed just once. About 2% of the sample comes from the top ten.

Samples from volunteer blood donors who had recovered from COVID-19 were contributed by a second Seattle source. Collaborating institutions collected whole blood in K2EDTA tubes following their own protocols. For TCRbeta analysis, collaborators shipped samples in one of three forms: frozen whole blood, isolated PBMCs, or DNA extracted from either of those sample types. Sequencing was carried out using peripheral blood. This receptor was identified in a woman between 50 and 59 years old who had recovered from COVID-19. Here the chain combines TRBV30 and TRBJ2-5, with 9 bases in between that match TRBD1. The DNA reads as follows: TGTGCCTCGGACAGGGGAATGCCAGAGACCCAGTACTTC. Translated, it gives CASDRGMPETQYF.